This T cell receptor (beta chain) derives from a study of blood T cell repertoires in COVID-19. Study background: Sites across the United States, Italy and Spain contributed samples from acute and convalescent COVID-19.

Method: immunoSEQ multiplex PCR; TCRdb's copy keeps in-frame clones and lacks some. The repertoire has more than 90,000 clones, over 70% of them found once; the top ten carry around 0.77%. The CDR3 spans 13 residues. V was shortened by 6 bases and J by 7 bases, with 16 bases between the two germline ends. CDR1 is MNHNY and CDR2 is SVGAGI in the germline V gene (reference sequence). Sequenced sample: peripheral blood. This rearrangement joins TRBV6-6 to TRBJ2-7; weak D call: TRBD1 (6 bases). The sequence was obtained from a woman between 65 and 79 years old with acute or convalescent COVID-19. The CDR3 sequence is CASRTQGLKEQYF. In DNA, the CDR3 is TGTGCCAGCAGGACACAGGGTCTAAAAGAGCAGTACTTC.